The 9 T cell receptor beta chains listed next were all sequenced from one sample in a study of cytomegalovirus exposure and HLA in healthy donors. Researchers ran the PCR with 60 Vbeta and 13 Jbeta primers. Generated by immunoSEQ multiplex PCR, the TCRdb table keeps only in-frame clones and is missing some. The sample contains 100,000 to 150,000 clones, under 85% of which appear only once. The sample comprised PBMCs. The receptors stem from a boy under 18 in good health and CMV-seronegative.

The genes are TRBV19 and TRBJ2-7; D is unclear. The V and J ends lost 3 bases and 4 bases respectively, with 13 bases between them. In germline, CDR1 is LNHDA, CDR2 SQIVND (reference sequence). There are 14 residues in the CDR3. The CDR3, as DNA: TGTGCCAGTAGTATCCAACCTGAAACATACGAGCAGTACTTC. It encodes CASSIQPETYEQYF.

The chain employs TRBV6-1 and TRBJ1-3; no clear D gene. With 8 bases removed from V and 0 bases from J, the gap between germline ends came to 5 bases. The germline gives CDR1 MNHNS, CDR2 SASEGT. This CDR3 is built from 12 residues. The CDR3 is CASGLSGNTIYF. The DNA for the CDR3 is TGTGCCAGCGGCCTCTCTGGAAACACCATATATTTT.

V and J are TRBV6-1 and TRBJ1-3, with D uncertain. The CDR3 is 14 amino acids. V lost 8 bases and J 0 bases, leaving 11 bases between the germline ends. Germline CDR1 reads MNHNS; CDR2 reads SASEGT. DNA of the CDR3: TGTGCCAGCGTGTTAGGGAGCTCTGGAAACACCATATATTTT. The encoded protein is CASVLGSSGNTIYF.

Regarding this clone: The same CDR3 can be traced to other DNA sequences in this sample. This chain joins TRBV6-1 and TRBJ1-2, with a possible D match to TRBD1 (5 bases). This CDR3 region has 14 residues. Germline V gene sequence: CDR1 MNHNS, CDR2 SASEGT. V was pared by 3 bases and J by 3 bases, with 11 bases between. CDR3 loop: CASSEAGDYYGYTF. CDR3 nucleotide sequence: TGTGCCAGCAGTGAGGCGGGGGATTACTATGGCTACACCTTC.

CDR3 sequence reads: CASSHPVWTLPYEQYF. In DNA, the CDR3 is TGCGCCAGCAGCCACCCCGTCTGGACTTTACCCTACGAGCAGTACTTC. The chain is built from TRBV4-1 and TRBJ2-7; tentative D call: TRBD2 (5 bases). Germline CDR1 reads MGHRA; CDR2 reads YSYEKL. This CDR3 comprises 16 residues. V lost 3 bases and J 2 bases, leaving 17 bases between the germline ends.

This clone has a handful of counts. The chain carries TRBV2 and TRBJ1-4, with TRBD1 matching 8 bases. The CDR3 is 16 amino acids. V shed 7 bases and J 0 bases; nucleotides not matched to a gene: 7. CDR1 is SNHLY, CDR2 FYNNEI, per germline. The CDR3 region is CASIKTGVTTNEKLFF. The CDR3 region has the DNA TGTGCCAGCATTAAGACAGGGGTGACAACTAATGAAAAACTGTTTTTT.

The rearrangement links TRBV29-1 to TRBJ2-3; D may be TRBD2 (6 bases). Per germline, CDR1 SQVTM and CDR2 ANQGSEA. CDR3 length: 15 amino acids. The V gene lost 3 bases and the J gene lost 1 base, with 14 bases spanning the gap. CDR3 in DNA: TGCAGCGTTGATTGGGGAGGAAGGGGCACAGATACGCAGTATTTT. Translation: CSVDWGGRGTDTQYF.

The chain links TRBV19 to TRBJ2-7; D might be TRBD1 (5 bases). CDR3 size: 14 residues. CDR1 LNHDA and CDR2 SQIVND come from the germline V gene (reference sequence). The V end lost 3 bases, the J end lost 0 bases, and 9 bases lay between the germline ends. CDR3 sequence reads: CASSMQGASYEQYF. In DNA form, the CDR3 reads TGTGCCAGTAGTATGCAGGGTGCCTCCTACGAGCAGTACTTC.

The CDR3 region is CAWRDGGGQPQHF. The CDR3 DNA follows: TGTGCCTGGAGGGATGGGGGCGGGCAGCCCCAGCATTTT. The chain couples TRBV30 to TRBJ1-5, with D perhaps matching TRBD1 (6 bases). The CDR3 runs 13 residues. V lost 3 bases and J 7 bases, leaving 13 bases between the germline ends. Germline lookup yields CDR1 GTSNPN and CDR2 SVGIG (reference sequence).